The 27 T cell receptor beta chains reported below all come from one sample, sequenced in a study of regulatory T cells. Primers: 52 TRBV forward and 13 TRBJ reverse. Some clones are missing from TCRdb's copy, which holds only in-frame ones; the method was immunoSEQ multiplex PCR. The sample lists approximately 29,000 clones; 93% were seen once. Findings and caveats of the study: In CD3G-deficient patients, conventional CD4+ T cells were enriched for hydrophobic CDR3 residues at positions 6 and 7.

For these receptors, no antigen is known. Sequencing used conventional CD4+ T cells sorted from blood. Receptors were obtained from a child aged 2 to 10 with CD3G deficiency.

The chain recombines TRBV5-1 with TRBJ2-7; TRBD1 matches at 8 bases. The junction had 4 bases not matched to a gene; V was cut back by 0 bases and J by 5 bases. This CDR3 is 14 amino acids long. The V gene's germline CDR1 is SGHRS and CDR2 YFSETQ. The CDR3 DNA reads TGCGCCAGCAGCTTGGGGACAGGGTTCGACGAGCAGTACTTC. Residues: CASSLGTGFDEQYF.

J is TRBJ2-1 and V is TRBV18, with TRBD2 matching 14 bases. The CDR3 has 15 residues. Trimming cost V 6 bases and J 7 bases; bases outside gene matches: 5. The germline V gene has CDR1 KGHSH and CDR2 LQKENI. CDR3 protein: CASSPGLAGANEQFF. The CDR3 DNA reads as TGTGCCAGCTCTCCGGGACTAGCGGGAGCGAATGAGCAGTTCTTC.

The CDR3 nucleotides are TGTGCCAGCAGCCTCCGGAGAGATACGCAGTATTTT. It translates to CASSLRRDTQYF. The chain links TRBV7-9 to TRBJ2-3; D unresolved. This CDR3 is 12 amino acids long. Trimming pared 5 bases from V and 5 bases from J, leaving 8 bases between. CDR1 SEHNR and CDR2 FQNEAQ come from the germline V gene (reference sequence).

This chain connects TRBV6-1 to TRBJ2-5; 9 bases agree with TRBD2. The J call may be wrong; the DNA end is better matched by TRBJ2-7. Germline loops: CDR1 MNHNS, CDR2 SASEGT. This CDR3 has 14 amino acids. CDR3 in amino acids: CASGGAGGRHEQYF. The CDR3 DNA sequence: TGTGCCAGCGGAGGGGCGGGAGGGCGACACGAGCAGTACTTC.

This clone was observed a few times. The gene calls are TRBV5-1 and TRBJ2-2, with D perhaps matching TRBD2 (6 bases). Germline V gene sequence: CDR1 SGHRS, CDR2 YFSETQ. Between the trimmed V and J ends, which lost 0 bases and 10 bases, there was a span of 13 bases. This CDR3 spans 14 amino acids. Here the CDR3 reads CASSLASGEEELFF. CDR3 bases: TGCGCCAGCAGCTTGGCCTCGGGGGAAGAGGAGCTGTTTTTT.

J is TRBJ1-5 and V is TRBV28, with TRBD1 as a possible D gene (6 bases). Trimming took off 7 bases at V and 5 bases at J, with 21 bases between the two ends. Germline V gene sequence: CDR1 MDHEN, CDR2 SYDVKM. This CDR3 is built from 16 residues. The CDR3 bases are TGTGCCAGCACCCAAGGTGGGACATTACGGTATCAGCCCCAGCATTTT. Protein sequence: CASTQGGTLRYQPQHF.

On this clone: The sample has other DNA sequences that encode this CDR3 too. J is TRBJ2-2 and V is TRBV28; a weak D match, TRBD1 (6 bases). Germline assignment: CDR1 MDHEN and CDR2 SYDVKM. Between the trimmed V and J ends, which lost 6 bases and 6 bases, there was a span of 14 bases. The CDR3 consists of 14 residues. The CDR3 reads CASRAGVGSGELFF. In DNA, the CDR3 is TGTGCCAGCAGGGCAGGGGTAGGGTCCGGGGAGCTGTTTTTT.

The chain joins TRBV10-3 to TRBJ1-4, with D uncertain. The V gene lost 2 bases and the J gene lost 12 bases, with 19 bases spanning the gap. CDR3 length: 15 residues. Germline V CDR1 and CDR2: ENHRY, SYGVKD. The CDR3 protein is CAISEGLTGSEQLFF. CDR3 DNA sequence: TGTGCCATCAGTGAGGGCCTGACGGGGAGCGAACAACTGTTTTTT.

The count of this clone is one. The gene calls are TRBV28 and TRBJ2-4; 9 bases align to TRBD1. The CDR3 has 15 residues. V shed 5 bases, J shed 2 bases, and the junction held 4 bases outside the gene matches. Germline V CDR1 and CDR2: MDHEN, SYDVKM. The CDR3 here is CASSGTGKSKNIQYF. The CDR3 coding sequence is TGTGCCAGCAGTGGGACAGGGAAATCCAAAAACATTCAGTACTTC. Full variable domain (remainder filled in from reference TRBV28 and TRBJ2-4): DVKVTQSSRYLVKRTGEKVFLECVQDMDHENMFWYRQDPGLGLRLIYFSYDVKMKEKGDIPEGYSVSREKKERFSLILESASTNQTSMYLCASSGTGKSKNIQYFGAGTRLSVL.

The chain combines TRBV5-1 with TRBJ1-1; D not certain. In germline, CDR1 is SGHRS, CDR2 YFSETQ. With 1 base removed from V and 2 bases from J, the gap between germline ends came to 6 bases. This CDR3 comprises 13 residues. The CDR3 region has the DNA TGCGCCAGCAGCTTGTGGGGTAACACTGAAGCTTTCTTT. It is translated as CASSLWGNTEAFF.

This clone was observed once. This rearrangement joins TRBV19 to TRBJ1-5, with D perhaps TRBD1 (5 bases). The CDR3 totals 15 residues. The germline V and J ends were trimmed by 6 bases and 2 bases, with 14 bases remaining between them. Per germline, CDR1 LNHDA and CDR2 SQIVND (reference sequence). The CDR3 DNA follows: TGTGCCAGTAGATTACAGGACTTCGGCAATCAGCCCCAGCATTTT. Its translation: CASRLQDFGNQPQHF.

The rearrangement links TRBV5-6 to TRBJ2-1, with D unclear. The CDR3 is made up of 14 amino acids. V was pared by 1 base and J by 11 bases, with 16 bases between. Germline-derived CDR1 and CDR2 are SGHDT and YYEEEE. DNA of the CDR3: TGTGCCAGCAGCTTGTCGGTCTCAAATCCCCAGCAGTTCTTC. Residues: CASSLSVSNPQQFF.

The V and J genes are TRBV5-1 and TRBJ2-7; D is possibly TRBD1 (5 bases). Germline CDR1 and CDR2: SGHRS and YFSETQ. This CDR3 spans 15 amino acids. V was cut by 0 bases and J by 0 bases, with 10 bases left in between. The CDR3, as DNA: TGCGCCAGCAGCTTGGCGAAGGGGAACTCCTACGAGCAGTACTTC. It is translated as CASSLAKGNSYEQYF.

This sequence joins TRBV27 and TRBJ2-3; the D is unclear. V lost 6 bases to trimming and J lost 2 bases, with 15 bases between them. This CDR3 has 15 residues. Germline V gene lookup returns CDR1 MNHEY and CDR2 SMNVEV (reference sequence). The CDR3 protein is CASSPTRSLTDTQYF. DNA of the CDR3: TGTGCCAGCAGCCCTACCAGGTCCCTCACAGATACGCAGTATTTT.

The chain employs TRBV11-3 and TRBJ2-1, with D perhaps being TRBD1 or TRBD2 (6 bases each). The length of the CDR3 is 14 residues. V gave up 6 bases and J gave up 5 bases, with 14 bases separating them. Germline CDR1 reads SGHNT; CDR2 reads YENEEA. CDR3 region: CASSKGEVDNEQFF. The CDR3 nucleotides read TGTGCCAGCAGTAAGGGGGAGGTGGACAATGAGCAGTTCTTC.

This chain links TRBV6-6 with TRBJ2-1; D is undetermined. Trimming took 0 bases from V and 7 from J, leaving 7 bases between them. Per the germline V gene, CDR1 is MNHNY and CDR2 is SVGAGI (reference sequence). The CDR3 covers 13 residues. CDR3 in amino acids: CASSYSGLNEQFF. CDR3 bases: TGTGCCAGCAGTTACTCGGGGTTAAATGAGCAGTTCTTC.

V gene TRBV28 combines with J gene TRBJ1-2, with D hard to call. The CDR3 spans 14 residues. V was shortened by 2 bases and J by 8 bases, with 15 bases between the two germline ends. CDR1 is MDHEN, CDR2 SYDVKM, per germline. DNA for the CDR3: TGTGCCAGCAGTTTAGCTGGGCGGGGTTGGGGCTACACCTTC. It encodes CASSLAGRGWGYTF.

V gene TRBV11-3 combines with J gene TRBJ2-2; unclear D gene. Germline CDR1 and CDR2: SGHNT and YENEEA. V lost 1 base to trimming and J lost 8 bases, with 8 bases between them. The CDR3 contains 13 residues. CDR3 in amino acids: CASSLGGLGELFF. The CDR3 coding sequence is TGTGCCAGCAGCTTAGGTGGCTTGGGGGAGCTGTTTTTT.

This clone was seen a few times. The chain links TRBV28 to TRBJ1-4; D may be TRBD1 (6 bases). This CDR3 spans 17 amino acids. In germline, CDR1 is MDHEN, CDR2 SYDVKM. The V and J ends lost 5 bases and 4 bases respectively, with 20 bases between them. CDR3 loop: CASSTQGAYPRNEKLFF. CDR3 in DNA: TGTGCCAGCAGTACACAGGGAGCCTACCCCCGTAATGAAAAACTGTTTTTT.

In this sample, this clone turned up once. The V gene is TRBV28, the J gene TRBJ2-1, with a tentative D call TRBD1 (6 bases). Germline values: CDR1 MDHEN, CDR2 SYDVKM. The V end lost 2 bases, the J end lost 8 bases, and 13 bases lay between the germline ends. This CDR3 contains 14 residues. CDR3 residues: CASSLPRTDHEQFF. The CDR3 nucleotides read TGTGCCAGCAGTTTACCCAGGACAGACCATGAGCAGTTCTTC.

The chain is built from TRBV27 and TRBJ2-5, with 8 nucleotides matching TRBD1. Unmatched junction bases numbered 13, after V lost 6 bases and J lost 7 bases. This CDR3 region has 15 residues. Germline V CDR1 and CDR2: MNHEY, SMNVEV (reference sequence). The CDR3 nucleotides are TGTGCCAGCAGATCCGGACAGGGCACCGGGGTGACCCAGTACTTC. This encodes CASRSGQGTGVTQYF.

The chain couples TRBV10-3 to TRBJ2-7; D is possibly TRBD2 (6 bases). Trimming cost V 10 bases and J 0 bases, with 16 bases left between them. Germline V CDR1 and CDR2: ENHRY, SYGVKD. This CDR3 contains 14 residues. The CDR3 DNA sequence: TGTGCCACAAAATTTGCGGGGAACTCCTACGAGCAGTACTTC. Protein: CATKFAGNSYEQYF.

The chain has TRBV6-6 and TRBJ2-2; D is unclear. Germline loops: CDR1 MNHNY, CDR2 SVGAGI (reference sequence). Trimming took off 8 bases at V and 8 bases at J, with 12 bases between the two ends. This CDR3 has 12 amino acids. The CDR3 DNA is TGTGCCAGCTGTAAGCCGGGTGGGGAGCTGTTTTTT. Its protein is CASCKPGGELFF.

The chain is built from TRBV28 and TRBJ1-1; no clear D gene. V dropped 5 bases and J dropped 5 bases, with 12 bases sitting between them. Germline V gene lookup returns CDR1 MDHEN and CDR2 SYDVKM. There are 13 residues in the CDR3. CDR3 protein: CASSPTRRTEAFF. The CDR3 DNA is TGTGCCAGCAGTCCTACCAGGAGGACTGAAGCTTTCTTT.

The rearrangement joins TRBV6-1 to TRBJ2-2, with D possibly TRBD1 on 5 matching bases. There are 14 residues in the CDR3. V gave up 2 bases and J gave up 4 bases, with 8 bases separating them. The germline gives CDR1 MNHNS, CDR2 SASEGT. CDR3 residues: CASSEQGSTGELFF. The DNA for the CDR3 is TGTGCCAGCAGTGAACAGGGCAGCACCGGGGAGCTGTTTTTT.

This chain joins TRBV30 and TRBJ1-1; D gene unclear. Germline lookup yields CDR1 GTSNPN and CDR2 SVGIG (reference sequence). Between the trimmed V and J ends, which lost 2 bases and 1 base, there was a span of 8 bases. This CDR3 is built from 13 residues. Here the CDR3 DNA reads TGTGCCTGGAGTAACTTGGCGAACACTGAAGCTTTCTTT. It yields the protein CAWSNLANTEAFF.

The rearrangement links TRBV28 to TRBJ2-7, with a tentative D call TRBD2 (7 bases). The CDR3 is 15 amino acids. Germline loops: CDR1 MDHEN, CDR2 SYDVKM. With 4 bases removed from V and 7 bases from J, the gap between germline ends came to 20 bases. This CDR3 is CASSSSRGLLREQYF. The CDR3 DNA reads TGTGCCAGCAGTTCCTCCAGGGGACTACTTCGAGAGCAGTACTTC.